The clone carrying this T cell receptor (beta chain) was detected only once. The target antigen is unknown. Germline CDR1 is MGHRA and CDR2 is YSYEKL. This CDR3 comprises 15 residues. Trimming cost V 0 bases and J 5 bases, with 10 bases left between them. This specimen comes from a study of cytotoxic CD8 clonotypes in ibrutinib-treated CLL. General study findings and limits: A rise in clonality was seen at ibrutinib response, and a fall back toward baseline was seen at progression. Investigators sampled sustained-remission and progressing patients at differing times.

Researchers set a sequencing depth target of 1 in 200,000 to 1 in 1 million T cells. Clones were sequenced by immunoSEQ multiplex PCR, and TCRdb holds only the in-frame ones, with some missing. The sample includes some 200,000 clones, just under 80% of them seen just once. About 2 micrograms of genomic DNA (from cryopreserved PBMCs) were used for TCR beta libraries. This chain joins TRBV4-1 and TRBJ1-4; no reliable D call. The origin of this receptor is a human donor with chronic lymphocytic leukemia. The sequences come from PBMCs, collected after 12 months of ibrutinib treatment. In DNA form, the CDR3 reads TGCGCCAGCAGCCAAGAGGGGTCGGGGAATGAAAAACTGTTTTTT. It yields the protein CASSQEGSGNEKLFF.